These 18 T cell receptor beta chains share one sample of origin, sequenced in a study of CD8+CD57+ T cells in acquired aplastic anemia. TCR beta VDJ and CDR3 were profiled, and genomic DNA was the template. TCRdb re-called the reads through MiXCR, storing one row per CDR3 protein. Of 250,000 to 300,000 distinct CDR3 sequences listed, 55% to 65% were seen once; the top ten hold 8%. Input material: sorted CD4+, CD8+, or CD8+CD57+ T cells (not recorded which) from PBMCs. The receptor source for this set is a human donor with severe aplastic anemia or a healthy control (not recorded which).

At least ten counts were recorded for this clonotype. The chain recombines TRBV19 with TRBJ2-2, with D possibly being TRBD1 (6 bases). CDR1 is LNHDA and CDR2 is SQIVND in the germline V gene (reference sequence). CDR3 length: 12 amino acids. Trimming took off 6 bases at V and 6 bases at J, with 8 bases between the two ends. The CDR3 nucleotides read TGTGCCAGTAGGTGGACAGCCGGGGAGCTGTTTTTT. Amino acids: CASRWTAGELFF.

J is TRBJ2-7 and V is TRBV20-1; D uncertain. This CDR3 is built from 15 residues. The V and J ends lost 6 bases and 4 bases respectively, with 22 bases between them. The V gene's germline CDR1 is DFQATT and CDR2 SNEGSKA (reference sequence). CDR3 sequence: CSASSLMDRRYEQYF. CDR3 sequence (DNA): TGCAGTGCCAGCAGCTTAATGGATCGCCGATACGAGCAGTACTTC.

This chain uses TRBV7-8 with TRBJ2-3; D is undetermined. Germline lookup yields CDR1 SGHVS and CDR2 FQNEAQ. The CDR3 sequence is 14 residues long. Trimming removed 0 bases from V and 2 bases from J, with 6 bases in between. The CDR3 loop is CASSLALTTDTQYF. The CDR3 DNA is TGTGCCAGCAGCTTAGCGCTGACCACAGATACGCAGTATTTT.

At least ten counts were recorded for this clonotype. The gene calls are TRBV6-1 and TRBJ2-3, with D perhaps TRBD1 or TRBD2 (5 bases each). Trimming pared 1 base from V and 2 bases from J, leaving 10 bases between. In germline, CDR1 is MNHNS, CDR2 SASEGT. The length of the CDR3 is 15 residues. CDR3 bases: TGTGCCAGCAGTGAAGGTTTGGGGGACACAGATACGCAGTATTTT. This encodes CASSEGLGDTDTQYF.

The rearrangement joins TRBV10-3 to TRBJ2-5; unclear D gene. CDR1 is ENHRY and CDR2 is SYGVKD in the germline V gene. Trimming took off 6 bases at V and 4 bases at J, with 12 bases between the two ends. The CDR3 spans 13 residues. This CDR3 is CAISTLNGETQYF. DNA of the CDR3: TGTGCCATCAGCACGCTTAATGGAGAGACCCAGTACTTC.

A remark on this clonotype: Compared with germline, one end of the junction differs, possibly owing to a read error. In nucleotides, the CDR3 is TGTTCCAGCAGTCCACAGGCTTGGGTCGGGGAGCTGTTTTTT. Its protein is CSSSPQAWVGELFF. The gene calls are TRBV6-2 or TRBV6-3 and TRBJ2-2; TRBD1 might be the D (5 bases). Per germline, CDR1 MNHEY and CDR2 SVGEGT. The CDR3 is 14 residues long.

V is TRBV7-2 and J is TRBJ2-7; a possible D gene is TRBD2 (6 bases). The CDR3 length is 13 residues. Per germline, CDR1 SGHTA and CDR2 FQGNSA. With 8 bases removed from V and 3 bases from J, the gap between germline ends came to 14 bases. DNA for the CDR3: TGTGCCAGCCGGCCTGACGGGAGCTACGAGCAGTACTTC. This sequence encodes CASRPDGSYEQYF.

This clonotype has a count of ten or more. The CDR3 sequence: CASSNGQGARFVETQYF. Here the CDR3 DNA reads TGTGCCAGCAGCAATGGACAGGGGGCTCGTTTTGTGGAGACCCAGTACTTC. V is TRBV7-9 and J is TRBJ2-5; TRBD1 matches at 11 bases. Germline CDR1 reads SEHNR; CDR2 reads FQNEAQ (reference sequence). The CDR3 is 17 amino acids. V was pared by 5 bases and J by 5 bases, with 13 bases of the junction left unmatched.

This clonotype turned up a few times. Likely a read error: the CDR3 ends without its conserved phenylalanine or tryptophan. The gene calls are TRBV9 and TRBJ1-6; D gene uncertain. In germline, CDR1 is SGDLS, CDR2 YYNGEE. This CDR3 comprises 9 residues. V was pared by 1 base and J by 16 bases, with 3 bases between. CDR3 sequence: CASSVSLHK. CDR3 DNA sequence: TGTGCCAGCAGCGTATCTCTCCACAAA.

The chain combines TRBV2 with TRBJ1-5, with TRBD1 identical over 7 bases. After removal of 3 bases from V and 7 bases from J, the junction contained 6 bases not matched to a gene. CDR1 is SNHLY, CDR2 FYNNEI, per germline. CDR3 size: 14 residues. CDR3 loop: CASSDFGTAQPQHF. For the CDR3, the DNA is TGTGCCAGCAGTGATTTCGGGACAGCGCAGCCCCAGCATTTT.

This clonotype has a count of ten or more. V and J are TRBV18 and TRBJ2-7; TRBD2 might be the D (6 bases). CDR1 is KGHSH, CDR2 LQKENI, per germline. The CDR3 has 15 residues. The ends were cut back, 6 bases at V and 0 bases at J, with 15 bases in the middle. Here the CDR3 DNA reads TGTGCCAGCTCCCCCCGGGACGGGAGCTCCTACGAGCAGTACTTC. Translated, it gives CASSPRDGSSYEQYF.

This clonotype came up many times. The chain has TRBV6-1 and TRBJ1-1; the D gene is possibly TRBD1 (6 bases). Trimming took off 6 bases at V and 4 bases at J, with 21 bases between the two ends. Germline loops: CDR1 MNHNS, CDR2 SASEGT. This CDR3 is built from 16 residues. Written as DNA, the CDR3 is TGTGCCAGCAGCCTCTTCGTAGGACAGAGAGGCACTGAAGCTTTCTTT. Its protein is CASSLFVGQRGTEAFF.

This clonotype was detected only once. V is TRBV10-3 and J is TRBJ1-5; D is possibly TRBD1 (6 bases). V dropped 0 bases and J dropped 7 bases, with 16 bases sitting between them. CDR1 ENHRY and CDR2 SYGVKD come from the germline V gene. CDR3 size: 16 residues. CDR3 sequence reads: CAISESRGGIHQPQHF. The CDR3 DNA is TGTGCCATCAGTGAGTCGAGGGGGGGGATCCACCAGCCCCAGCATTTT.

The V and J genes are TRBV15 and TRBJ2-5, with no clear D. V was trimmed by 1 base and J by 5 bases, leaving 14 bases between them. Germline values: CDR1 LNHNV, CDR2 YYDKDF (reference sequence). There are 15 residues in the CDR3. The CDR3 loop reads CATSRALTVGETQYF. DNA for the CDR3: TGTGCCACCAGCAGAGCTCTAACGGTCGGGGAGACCCAGTACTTC. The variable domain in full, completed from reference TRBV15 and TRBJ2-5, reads DAMVIQNPRYQVTQFGKPVTLSCSQTLNHNVMYWYQQKSSQAPKLLFHYYDKDFNNEADTPDNFQSRRPNTSFCFLDIRSPGLGDTAMYLCATSRALTVGETQYFGPGTRLLVL.

The CDR3 sequence is CASSPGRAKNIQYF. In DNA, the CDR3 is TGTGCCAGCAGTCCGGGGCGAGCCAAAAACATTCAGTACTTC. The chain links TRBV12-3 or TRBV12-4 to TRBJ2-4; the D gene could be TRBD1 or TRBD2 (5 bases each). The CDR3 length is 14 residues. V dropped 5 bases and J dropped 0 bases, with 8 bases sitting between them.

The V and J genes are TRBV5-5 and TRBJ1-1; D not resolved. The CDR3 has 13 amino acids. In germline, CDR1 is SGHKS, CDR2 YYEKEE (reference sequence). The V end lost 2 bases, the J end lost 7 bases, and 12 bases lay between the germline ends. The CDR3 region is CASSLKGEGEAFF. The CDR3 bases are TGTGCCAGCAGCTTAAAGGGAGAGGGTGAAGCTTTCTTT.

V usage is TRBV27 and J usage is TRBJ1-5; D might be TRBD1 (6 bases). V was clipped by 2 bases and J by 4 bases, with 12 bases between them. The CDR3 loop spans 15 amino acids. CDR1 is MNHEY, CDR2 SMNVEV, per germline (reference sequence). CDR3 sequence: CASSLAGGRNQPQHF. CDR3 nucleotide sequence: TGTGCCAGCAGTTTAGCGGGGGGCCGGAATCAGCCCCAGCATTTT.

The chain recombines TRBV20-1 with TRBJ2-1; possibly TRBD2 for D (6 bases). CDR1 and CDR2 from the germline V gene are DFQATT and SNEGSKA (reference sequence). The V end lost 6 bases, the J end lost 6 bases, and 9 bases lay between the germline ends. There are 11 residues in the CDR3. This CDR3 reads CSAGLTNEQFF. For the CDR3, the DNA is TGCAGTGCCGGACTAACCAATGAGCAGTTCTTC.